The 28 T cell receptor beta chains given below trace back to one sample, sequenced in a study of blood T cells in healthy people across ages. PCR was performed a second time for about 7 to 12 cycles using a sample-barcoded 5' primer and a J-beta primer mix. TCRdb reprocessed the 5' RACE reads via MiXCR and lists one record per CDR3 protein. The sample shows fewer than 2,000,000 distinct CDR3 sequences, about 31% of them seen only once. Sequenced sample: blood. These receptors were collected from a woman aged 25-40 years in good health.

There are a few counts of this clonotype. This chain's CDR3 is CAWSRASFGVDTQYF. The CDR3 nucleotides read TGTGCCTGGAGTCGGGCTAGCTTTGGGGTGGATACGCAGTATTTT. This chain joins TRBV30 and TRBJ2-3, with a possible D match to TRBD2 (5 bases). There are 15 residues in the CDR3. V lost 2 bases and J 6 bases, leaving 18 bases between the germline ends. CDR1 GTSNPN and CDR2 SVGIG come from the germline V gene (reference sequence).

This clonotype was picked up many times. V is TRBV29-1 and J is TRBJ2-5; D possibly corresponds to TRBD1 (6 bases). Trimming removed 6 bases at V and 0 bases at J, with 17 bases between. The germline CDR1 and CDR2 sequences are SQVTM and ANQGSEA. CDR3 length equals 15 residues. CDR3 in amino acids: CSVQSDRTYQETQYF. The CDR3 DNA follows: TGCAGCGTCCAATCAGACAGGACGTACCAAGAGACCCAGTACTTC.

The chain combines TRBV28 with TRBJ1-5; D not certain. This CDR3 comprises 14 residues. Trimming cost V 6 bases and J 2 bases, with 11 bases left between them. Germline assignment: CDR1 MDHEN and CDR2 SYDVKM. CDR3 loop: CASSSNYGNQPQHF. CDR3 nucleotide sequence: TGTGCCAGCAGCTCCAACTACGGCAATCAGCCCCAGCATTTT.

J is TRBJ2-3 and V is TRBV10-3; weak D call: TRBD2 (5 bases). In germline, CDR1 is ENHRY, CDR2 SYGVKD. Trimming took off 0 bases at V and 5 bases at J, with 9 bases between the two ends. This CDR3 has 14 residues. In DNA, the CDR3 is TGTGCCATCAGTGAGTCACTAGTTGGAGATACGCAGTATTTT. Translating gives CAISESLVGDTQYF.

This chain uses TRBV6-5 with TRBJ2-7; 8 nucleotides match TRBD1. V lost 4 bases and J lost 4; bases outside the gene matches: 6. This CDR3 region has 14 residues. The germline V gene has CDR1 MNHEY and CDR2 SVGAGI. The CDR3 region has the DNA TGTGCCAGCAGTTCCTCCCACAGGGGGTACGAGCAGTACTTC. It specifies CASSSSHRGYEQYF.

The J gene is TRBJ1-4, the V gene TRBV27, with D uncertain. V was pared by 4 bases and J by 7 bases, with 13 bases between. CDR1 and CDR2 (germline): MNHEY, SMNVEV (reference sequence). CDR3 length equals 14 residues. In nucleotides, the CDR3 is TGTGCCAGCAGTTACGGACCTTCGGTTGAAAAACTGTTTTTT. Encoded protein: CASSYGPSVEKLFF.

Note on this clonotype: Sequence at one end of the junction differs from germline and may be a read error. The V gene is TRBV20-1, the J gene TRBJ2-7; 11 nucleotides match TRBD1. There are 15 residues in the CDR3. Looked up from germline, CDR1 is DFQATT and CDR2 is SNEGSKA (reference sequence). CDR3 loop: CSARVLGQGGHEQYF. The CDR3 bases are TGCAGTGCTAGAGTCTTGGGACAGGGGGGACACGAACAGTACTTC.

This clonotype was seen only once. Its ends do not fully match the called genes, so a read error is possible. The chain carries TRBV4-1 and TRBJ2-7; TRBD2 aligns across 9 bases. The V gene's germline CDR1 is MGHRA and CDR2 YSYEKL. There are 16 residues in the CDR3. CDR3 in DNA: TGCGCCAGCAGCCAAGAACCAGCGGGAGGCCCCTACAAGCAGTACTTC. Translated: CASSQEPAGGPYKQYF.

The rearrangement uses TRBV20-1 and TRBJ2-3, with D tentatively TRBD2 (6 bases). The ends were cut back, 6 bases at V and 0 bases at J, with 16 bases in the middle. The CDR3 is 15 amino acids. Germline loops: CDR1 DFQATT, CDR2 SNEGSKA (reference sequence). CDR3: CSAPLGGRSTDTQYF. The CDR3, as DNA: TGCAGTGCCCCCCTCGGAGGGAGAAGCACAGATACGCAGTATTTT.

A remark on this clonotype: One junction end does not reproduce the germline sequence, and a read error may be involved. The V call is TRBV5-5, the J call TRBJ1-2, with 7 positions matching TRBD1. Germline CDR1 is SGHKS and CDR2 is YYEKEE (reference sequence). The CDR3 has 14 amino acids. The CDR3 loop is CAGSYDRAQNGYTF. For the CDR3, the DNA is TGTGCCGGCAGCTATGACAGGGCTCAAAATGGCTACACCTTC.

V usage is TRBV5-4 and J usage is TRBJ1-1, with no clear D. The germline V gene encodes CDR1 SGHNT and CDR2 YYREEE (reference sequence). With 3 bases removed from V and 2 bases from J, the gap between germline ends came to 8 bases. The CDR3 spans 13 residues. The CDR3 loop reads CASSYDVNTEAFF. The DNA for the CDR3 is TGTGCCAGCAGCTACGACGTCAACACTGAAGCTTTCTTT.

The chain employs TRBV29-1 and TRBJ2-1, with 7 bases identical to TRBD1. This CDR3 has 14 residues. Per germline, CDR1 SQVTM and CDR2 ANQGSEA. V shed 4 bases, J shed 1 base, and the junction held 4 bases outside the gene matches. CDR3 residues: CSVVGTVSYNEQFF. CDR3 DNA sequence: TGCAGCGTTGTGGGGACAGTATCCTACAATGAGCAGTTCTTC.

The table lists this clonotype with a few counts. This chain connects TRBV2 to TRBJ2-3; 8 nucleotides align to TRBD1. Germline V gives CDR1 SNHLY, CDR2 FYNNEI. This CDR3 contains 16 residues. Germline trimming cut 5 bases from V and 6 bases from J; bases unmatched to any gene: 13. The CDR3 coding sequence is TGTGCCAGCAGTCTCCTGACAGGGGTGGCGGTGGATACGCAGTATTTT. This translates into CASSLLTGVAVDTQYF.

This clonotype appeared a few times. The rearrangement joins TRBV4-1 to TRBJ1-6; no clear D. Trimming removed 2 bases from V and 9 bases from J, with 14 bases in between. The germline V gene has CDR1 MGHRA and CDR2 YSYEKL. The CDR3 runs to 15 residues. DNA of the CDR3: TGCGCCAGCAGCCAACTCGGTTTCCAAATTTCACCCCTCCACTTT. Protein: CASSQLGFQISPLHF.

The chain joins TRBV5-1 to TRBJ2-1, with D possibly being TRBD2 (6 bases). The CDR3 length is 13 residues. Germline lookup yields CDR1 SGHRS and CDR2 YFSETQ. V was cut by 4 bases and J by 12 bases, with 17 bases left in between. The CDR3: CASSPGGPEGQFF. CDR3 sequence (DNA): TGCGCCAGCAGCCCCGGGGGTCCGGAGGGGCAGTTCTTC.

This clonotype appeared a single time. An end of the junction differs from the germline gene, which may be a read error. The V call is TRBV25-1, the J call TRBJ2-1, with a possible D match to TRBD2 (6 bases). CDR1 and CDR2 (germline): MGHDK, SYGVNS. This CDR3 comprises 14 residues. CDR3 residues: CASGDPDYYNEQFF. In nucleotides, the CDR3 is TGTGCCAGCGGTGACCCGGACTACTACAATGAGCAGTTCTTC.

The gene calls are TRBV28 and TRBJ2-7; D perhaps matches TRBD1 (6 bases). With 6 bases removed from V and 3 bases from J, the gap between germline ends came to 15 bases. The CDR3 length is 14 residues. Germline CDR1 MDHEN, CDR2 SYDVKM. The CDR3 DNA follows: TGTGCCAGCAGGCATGACCGGGACAACTACGAGCAGTACTTC. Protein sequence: CASRHDRDNYEQYF.

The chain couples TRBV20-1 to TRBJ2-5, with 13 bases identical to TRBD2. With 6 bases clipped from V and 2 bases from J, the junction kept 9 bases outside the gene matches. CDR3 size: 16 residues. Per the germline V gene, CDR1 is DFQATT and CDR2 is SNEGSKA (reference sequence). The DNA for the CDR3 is TGCAGTGCCGTAGGGGGGACTAGCGGGGTACAAGAGACCCAGTACTTC. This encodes CSAVGGTSGVQETQYF.

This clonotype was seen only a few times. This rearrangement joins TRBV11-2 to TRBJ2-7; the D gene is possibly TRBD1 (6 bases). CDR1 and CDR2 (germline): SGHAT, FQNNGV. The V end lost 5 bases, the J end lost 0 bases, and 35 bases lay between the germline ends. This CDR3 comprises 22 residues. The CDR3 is CASSPRRRGTHHPSNTSYEQYF. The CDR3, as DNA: TGTGCCAGCAGCCCGCGGCGAAGGGGGACCCATCATCCGTCTAATACCTCCTACGAGCAGTACTTC.

This CDR3 reads CASSGTSGRVHQETQYF. DNA of the CDR3: TGCGCCAGCAGCGGGACTAGCGGGAGGGTGCACCAAGAGACCCAGTACTTC. The genes are TRBV5-1 and TRBJ2-5, with 16 bases that match TRBD2. This CDR3 contains 17 residues. V was clipped by 4 bases and J by 0 bases; unmatched bases: 3. CDR1 and CDR2 from the germline V gene are SGHRS and YFSETQ.

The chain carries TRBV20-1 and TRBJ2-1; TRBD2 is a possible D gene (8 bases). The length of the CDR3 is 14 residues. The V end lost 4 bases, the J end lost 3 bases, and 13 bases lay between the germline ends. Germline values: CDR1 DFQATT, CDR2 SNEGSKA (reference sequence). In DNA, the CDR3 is TGCAGTGCTAACGGGAGGGGGCTCTACAATGAGCAGTTCTTC. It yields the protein CSANGRGLYNEQFF.

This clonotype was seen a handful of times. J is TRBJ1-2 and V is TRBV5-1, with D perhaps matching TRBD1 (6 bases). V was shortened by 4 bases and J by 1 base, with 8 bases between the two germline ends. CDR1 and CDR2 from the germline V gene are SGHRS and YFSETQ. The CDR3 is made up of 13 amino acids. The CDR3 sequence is CASSGDINYGYTF. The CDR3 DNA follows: TGCGCCAGCAGCGGGGACATTAACTATGGCTACACCTTC.

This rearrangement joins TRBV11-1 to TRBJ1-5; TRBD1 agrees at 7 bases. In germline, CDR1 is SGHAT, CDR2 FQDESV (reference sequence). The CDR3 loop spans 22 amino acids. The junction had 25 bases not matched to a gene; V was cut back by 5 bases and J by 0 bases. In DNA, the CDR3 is TGTGCCAGCAGCCCTAGGGGGGACAGAACCTCGTGGTCCCCACTTAGCAATCAGCCCCAGCATTTT. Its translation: CASSPRGDRTSWSPLSNQPQHF.

For the CDR3, the DNA is TGCAGTGCCGCGGAGAACACCGGGGAGCTGTTTTTT. Its protein product is CSAAENTGELFF. The V and J genes are TRBV20-1 and TRBJ2-2; D not certain. Trimming stripped 6 bases from V and 1 base from J, with 6 bases between. Per germline, CDR1 DFQATT and CDR2 SNEGSKA (reference sequence). The CDR3 is made up of 12 amino acids.

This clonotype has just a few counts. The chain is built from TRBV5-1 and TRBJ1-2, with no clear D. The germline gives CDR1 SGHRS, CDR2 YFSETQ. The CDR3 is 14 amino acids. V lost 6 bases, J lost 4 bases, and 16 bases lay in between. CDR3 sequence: CASTRDRAGYGYTF. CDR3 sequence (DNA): TGCGCCAGCACCAGAGACCGAGCGGGCTATGGCTACACCTTC.

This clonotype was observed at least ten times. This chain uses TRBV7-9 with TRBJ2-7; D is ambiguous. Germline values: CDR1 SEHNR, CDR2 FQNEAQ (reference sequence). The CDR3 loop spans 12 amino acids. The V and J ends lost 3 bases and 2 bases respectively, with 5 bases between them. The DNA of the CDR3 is TGTGCCAGCAGCTTCCGGACCTACGAGCAGTACTTC. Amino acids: CASSFRTYEQYF.

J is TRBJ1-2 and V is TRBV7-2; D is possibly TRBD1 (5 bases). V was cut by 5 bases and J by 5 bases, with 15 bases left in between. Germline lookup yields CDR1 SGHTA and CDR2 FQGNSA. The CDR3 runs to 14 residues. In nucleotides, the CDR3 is TGTGCCAGCAGCCCGGGGGGGAGCGCTTATGGCTACACCTTC. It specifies CASSPGGSAYGYTF.

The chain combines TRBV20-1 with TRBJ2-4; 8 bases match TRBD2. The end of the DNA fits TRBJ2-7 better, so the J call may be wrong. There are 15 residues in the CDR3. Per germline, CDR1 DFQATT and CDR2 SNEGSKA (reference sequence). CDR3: CSAPGGRGDPYEQYF. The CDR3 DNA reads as TGCAGTGCCCCTGGTGGGCGGGGGGACCCCTACGAGCAGTACTTC.